What follows are 6 T cell receptor beta chains derived from one specimen sequenced in a study of T cell repertoires and HLA-DP antigens. Here immunoSEQ multiplex PCR was the method, and the copy in TCRdb shows in-frame clones only, minus some. The sample contains roughly 110,000 clones, around 92% of which appear only once. No cognate antigen is known for these TCRs. The sequencing input was CD4+ T cells from PBMCs. Receptor source: a woman under 30 in good health and CMV-seronegative.

The chain couples TRBV5-6 to TRBJ1-2; 11 bases match TRBD1. The CDR3 is 16 residues long. V was clipped by 4 bases and J by 2 bases; unmatched bases: 7. Germline V CDR1 and CDR2: SGHDT, YYEEEE. The CDR3 nucleotides are TGTGCCAGCAGCCGGGGACAGGGGGTGATGAACTATGGCTACACCTTC. It encodes CASSRGQGVMNYGYTF.

The rearrangement uses TRBV2 and TRBJ1-1; tentatively, D is TRBD1 (6 bases). V dropped 5 bases and J dropped 7 bases, with 14 bases sitting between them. Germline CDR1 is SNHLY and CDR2 is FYNNEI. The CDR3 loop spans 13 amino acids. CDR3 nucleotide sequence: TGTGCCAGCAGTTGGGTGAGGGGGGATGAAGCTTTCTTT. Encoded protein: CASSWVRGDEAFF.

Only one count was recorded for this clone. V and J are TRBV28 and TRBJ1-2; D is ambiguous. The V gene lost 4 bases and the J gene lost 4 bases, with 10 bases spanning the gap. CDR3 size: 13 residues. The germline V gene encodes CDR1 MDHEN and CDR2 SYDVKM. CDR3 bases: TGTGCCAGCAGTTCCCTAAATTCCTATGGCTACACCTTC. This gives the protein CASSSLNSYGYTF.

The V and J genes are TRBV20-1 and TRBJ1-4; no clear D. Germline V gives CDR1 DFQATT, CDR2 SNEGSKA (reference sequence). Trimming stripped 8 bases from V and 11 bases from J, with 15 bases between. CDR3 length: 11 amino acids. CDR3: CSSGASDKLFF. Here the CDR3 DNA reads TGCAGTAGCGGAGCTTCCGATAAACTGTTTTTT.

Worth noting for this clone: The sample has other DNA sequences that encode this CDR3 too. The chain combines TRBV5-4 with TRBJ1-6; D is perhaps TRBD1 (5 bases). CDR3 size: 13 residues. V gave up 1 base and J gave up 9 bases, with 8 bases separating them. CDR1 SGHNT and CDR2 YYREEE come from the germline V gene (reference sequence). CDR3 region: CASSLTGSSPLHF. CDR3 DNA: TGTGCCAGCAGCTTGACAGGTTCTTCACCCCTCCACTTT.

The chain couples TRBV2 to TRBJ2-3, with D hard to call. With 6 bases removed from V and 2 bases from J, the gap between germline ends came to 15 bases. CDR3 length: 15 amino acids. Germline lookup yields CDR1 SNHLY and CDR2 FYNNEI. The CDR3 sequence: CASRLLEASTDTQYF. DNA of the CDR3: TGTGCCAGCAGACTGTTGGAAGCATCCACAGATACGCAGTATTTT.